Listed here is a single TCR beta chain. These data belong to a study of blood T cell repertoires in COVID-19. Original methodology: Estimation of nucleated cell counts relied on the amplification of reference gene primers. Measured with immunoSEQ multiplex PCR; TCRdb has only the in-frame clones, and not every one. The DNA was the basis for D and trimming; V, J and clone size are from that table. The sample has a few hundred thousand clones, 87% seen once. In germline, CDR1 is SEHNR, CDR2 FQNEAQ (reference sequence). V was clipped by 1 base and J by 8 bases; unmatched bases: 4. The CDR3 length is 13 residues.

This sequence originates from a woman aged 50 to 60 who had recovered from COVID-19. The V gene is TRBV7-9, the J gene TRBJ1-2, with 7 bases matching TRBD1. Sample: PBMCs or T cells enriched from blood (not recorded which). In DNA, the CDR3 is TGTGCCAGCAGCTTAGGGCAGGGACAGGGCTACACCTTC. Protein product: CASSLGQGQGYTF.